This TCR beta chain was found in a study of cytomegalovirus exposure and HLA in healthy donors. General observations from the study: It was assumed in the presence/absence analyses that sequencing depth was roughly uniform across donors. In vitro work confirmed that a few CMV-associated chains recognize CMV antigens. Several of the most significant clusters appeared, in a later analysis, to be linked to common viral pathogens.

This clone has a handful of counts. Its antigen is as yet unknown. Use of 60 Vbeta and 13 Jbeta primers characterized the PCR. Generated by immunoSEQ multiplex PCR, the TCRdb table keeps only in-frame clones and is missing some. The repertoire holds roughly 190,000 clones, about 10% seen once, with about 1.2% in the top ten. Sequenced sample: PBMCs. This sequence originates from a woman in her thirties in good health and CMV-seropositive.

Here the CDR3 reads CASSYRQGEDTDTQYF. CDR3 DNA: TGTGCCAGCAGTTACCGGCAGGGGGAGGACACAGATACGCAGTATTTT. The chain joins TRBV6-6 to TRBJ2-3, with D possibly matching TRBD1 (7 bases). This CDR3 spans 16 amino acids. The V end was cut by 2 bases, the J end by 2 bases, with 14 bases between. CDR1 is MNHNY, CDR2 SVGAGI, per germline (reference sequence).